Shown below are 9 T cell receptor beta chains from a single sample sequenced in a study of CD8 T cells in ankylosing spondylitis. Findings of the study overall: What seemed typical of ankylosing spondylitis blood was a TCR beta motif built from several highly homologous variants.

One entry per CDR3 protein results from TCRdb running MiXCR on the 5' RACE reads. The sample consists of about 510,000 distinct CDR3 sequences, 5.3% of them appearing once. Their antigens are not known. Material: blood, either unsorted or a sorted T cell fraction (not recorded which). These receptors originate from a male donor with ankylosing spondylitis.

This rearrangement joins TRBV20-1 to TRBJ2-7; D gene unclear. The CDR3 extends over 14 amino acids. V shed 2 bases and J shed 0 bases, with 11 bases lying between them. Per the germline V gene, CDR1 is DFQATT and CDR2 is SNEGSKA (reference sequence). For the CDR3, the DNA is TGCAGTGCTAGATTGAGACCGAGCTCCTACGAGCAGTACTTC. Protein: CSARLRPSSYEQYF.

In its sample, this clonotype was seen a few times. The chain carries TRBV5-5 and TRBJ2-3, with D hard to call. The CDR3 sequence is 16 residues long. Trimming removed 2 bases at V and 6 bases at J, with 19 bases between. Germline V gene sequence: CDR1 SGHKS, CDR2 YYEKEE (reference sequence). The CDR3 nucleotides read TGTGCCAGCAGCTTAGGAGTTCCGGACGTGGCGGATACGCAGTATTTT. Its protein product is CASSLGVPDVADTQYF. The variable domain in full, completed from reference TRBV5-5 and TRBJ2-3, reads DAGVTQSPTHLIKTRGQQVTLRCSPISGHKSVSWYQQVLGQGPQFIFQYYEKEERGRGNFPDRFSARQFPNYSSELNVNALLLGDSALYLCASSLGVPDVADTQYFGPGTRLTVL.

This clonotype appeared many times. This chain connects TRBV7-9 to TRBJ2-7, with 9 nucleotides matching TRBD1. In germline, CDR1 is SEHNR, CDR2 FQNEAQ (reference sequence). The CDR3 is made up of 15 amino acids. Trimming cost V 0 bases and J 12 bases; bases outside gene matches: 12. The CDR3 reads CASSLAGTGNDLGYF. In nucleotides, the CDR3 is TGTGCCAGCAGCTTAGCCGGGACAGGGAATGATTTAGGGTACTTC.

This clonotype was seen many times. The chain employs TRBV27 and TRBJ1-2, with D possibly TRBD1 on 5 matching bases. Germline CDR1 reads MNHEY; CDR2 reads SMNVEV (reference sequence). The CDR3 runs to 15 residues. V was clipped by 0 bases and J by 0 bases, with 8 bases between them. In nucleotides, the CDR3 is TGTGCCAGCAGTTTATCGGACAAGGCTAACTATGGCTACACCTTC. Amino acids: CASSLSDKANYGYTF.

This chain joins TRBV28 and TRBJ2-3; D is perhaps TRBD1 or TRBD2 (5 bases each). The CDR3 totals 14 residues. The germline V gene encodes CDR1 MDHEN and CDR2 SYDVKM. V gave up 1 base and J gave up 6 bases, with 11 bases separating them. The CDR3 region is CASSLSGTGDTQYF. In DNA, the CDR3 is TGTGCCAGCAGTTTATCCGGGACGGGTGATACGCAGTATTTT.

This clonotype was seen ten or more times. The rearrangement uses TRBV4-3 and TRBJ2-7, with 7 bases matching TRBD1. Germline assignment: CDR1 LGHNA and CDR2 YSLEER. V shed 3 bases and J 6 bases; nucleotides not matched to a gene: 8. This CDR3 contains 14 residues. DNA for the CDR3: TGCGCCAGCAGCCAGGACAGGTGGAGCGGCGAGCAGTACTTC. Encoded protein: CASSQDRWSGEQYF.

This clonotype has only a few counts. The chain has TRBV6-2 or TRBV6-3 and TRBJ2-7; 7 bases map to TRBD1. Germline assignment: CDR1 MNHEY and CDR2 SVGEGT. The CDR3 spans 15 residues. The J segment lost 0 bases and the V segment lost 5 bases, leaving 7 bases of the junction unmatched. The chain's CDR3 is CASSHTGDPSYEQYF. DNA for the CDR3: TGTGCCAGCAGTCACACAGGGGACCCCTCCTACGAGCAGTACTTC.

This clonotype was seen ten or more times. The chain links TRBV4-3 to TRBJ2-5, with D perhaps matching TRBD1 (5 bases). The germline V gene has CDR1 LGHNA and CDR2 YSLEER. The CDR3 spans 14 residues. The V end lost 0 bases, the J end lost 4 bases, and 9 bases lay between the germline ends. This chain's CDR3 is CASSQDRAAETQYF. The CDR3, as DNA: TGCGCCAGCAGCCAAGACAGGGCAGCAGAGACCCAGTACTTC.

This clonotype was seen more than once but under ten times. The chain uses TRBV11-3 and TRBJ2-2; TRBD2 agrees at 9 bases. Trimming cost V 1 base and J 5 bases; bases outside gene matches: 5. Per the germline V gene, CDR1 is SGHNT and CDR2 is YENEEA. The CDR3 runs 16 residues. As DNA, the CDR3 is TGTGCCAGCAGCTTAGGTCCGCGGGAGGGAACCGGGGAGCTGTTTTTT. Encoded protein: CASSLGPREGTGELFF.